This T cell receptor beta chain comes out of a study of blood T cells in healthy people across ages. For the second PCR, which ran for about 7 to 12 cycles, a sample-barcoded 5' primer and a J-beta primer mix were used. MiXCR was run by TCRdb on the 5' RACE reads, yielding one entry per CDR3 protein. The sample consists of approximately 1,000,000 distinct CDR3 sequences, about two fifths of them appearing once. The receptor comes from a man aged 18 to 29 in good health. Sequencing used blood.

This CDR3 reads CASSLERWGTEAFF. The CDR3 nucleotides are TGTGCCAGCAGCTTAGAGAGGTGGGGCACTGAAGCTTTCTTT. This chain connects TRBV7-2 to TRBJ1-1; D ambiguous. Per the germline V gene, CDR1 is SGHTA and CDR2 is FQGNSA. Trimming took 1 base from V and 4 from J, leaving 10 bases between them. The CDR3 has 14 residues.